Sequencing of this T cell receptor beta chain was carried out in a study of blood T cells in healthy people across ages. The germline V gene encodes CDR1 KGHDR and CDR2 SFDVKD. Trimming left V 7 bases short and J 10 bases short, with 18 bases between. The CDR3 has 13 amino acids. About this clonotype: The antigen is not known.

A J-beta primer mix and a sample-barcoded 5' primer were used in a second PCR of about 7 to 12 cycles. The template-switch adaptor, which had 12 random nucleotides, put a tag on each cDNA molecule. Sequencing yielded, for each sample, at least 2.5 million paired-end reads carrying CDR3. Via MiXCR, TCRdb re-called the 5' RACE reads, giving one row per CDR3 protein. Here the sample spans more than 700,000 distinct CDR3 sequences, around half being singletons. Study-level findings and limits: With unsorted PBMCs, a conclusive comparison of naive versus antigen-experienced cells was not possible. TCR beta diversity correlated strongly with naive T cell percentage.

The genes are TRBV24-1 and TRBJ1-1, with a weak D call TRBD1 (5 bases). This clonotype was sampled from a man at least 80 years old in good health. The sequenced material came from blood. CDR3 amino acids: CATSSPGGAGAFF. For the CDR3, the DNA is TGTGCCACCAGCAGCCCAGGAGGGGCGGGAGCTTTCTTT.